This paragraph reports one TCR beta chain. Its antigen is undetermined. Profiling relied on immunoSEQ multiplex PCR, and the TCRdb table lists in-frame clones only, not all of them. The sample lists approximately 150,000 clones, roughly nine tenths occurring once. The germline V and J ends were trimmed by 6 bases and 2 bases, with 13 bases remaining between them. Germline V gene sequence: CDR1 MNHEY, CDR2 SVGAGI. CDR3 length: 14 amino acids. These data are taken from a study of cytomegalovirus exposure and HLA in healthy donors. Study results and caveats: Researchers reported that a few CMV-associated chains were confirmed in vitro as CMV antigen-specific. The classifier reportedly diagnosed cytomegalovirus status with high sensitivity and specificity.

The sample taken for sequencing was PBMCs. This TCR was sampled from a young woman in good health and CMV-seropositive. V and J are TRBV6-5 and TRBJ1-1, with D hard to call. The CDR3 loop reads CASSRLTRNTEAFF. The CDR3 DNA sequence: TGTGCCAGCAGCCGTCTGACAAGAAACACTGAAGCTTTCTTT.